This entry describes one T cell receptor (beta chain). Trimming took 6 bases from V and 7 from J, leaving 15 bases between them. The CDR3 sequence is 13 residues long. CDR1 and CDR2 from the germline V gene are MNHEY and SVGAGI. This sample was included in a study of identical twins. TCRdb re-called the 5' RACE reads with MiXCR, one entry per CDR3 protein. The repertoire has more than 400,000 distinct CDR3 sequences, nearly 15% of them found once; the top ten carry less than 0.5%. The same specimen was also included in a second study, on yellow fever vaccine responses in identical twins.

The receptor was derived from a woman aged 18-29 years in good health. The V call is TRBV6-5, the J call TRBJ1-1, with D perhaps TRBD1 (6 bases). Sequencing input: CD4+ T cells sorted from blood. This CDR3 reads CASSHLEGGEAFF. In DNA form, the CDR3 reads TGTGCCAGCAGCCACCTCGAGGGGGGTGAAGCTTTCTTT.